Each of the 3 T cell receptor beta chains below was sequenced from the same sample in a study of cytomegalovirus exposure and HLA in healthy donors. Primers included in the PCR were 60 Vbeta and 13 Jbeta primers. Here immunoSEQ multiplex PCR was the method, and the copy in TCRdb shows in-frame clones only, minus some. The repertoire holds 100,000 to 150,000 clones, about 74% seen once, with less than 7% in the top ten. Input material: PBMCs. The source of these receptors is a woman in her fifties or sixties in good health and CMV-seropositive.

V gene TRBV9 combines with J gene TRBJ2-5, with D possibly TRBD1 on 5 matching bases. CDR1 SGDLS and CDR2 YYNGEE come from the germline V gene. Trimming removed 0 bases from V and 3 bases from J, with 9 bases in between. This CDR3 region has 14 residues. CDR3 DNA sequence: TGTGCCAGCAGCGTAGGAGCAGGGAAAGAGACCCAGTACTTC. Translated, it gives CASSVGAGKETQYF.

The rearrangement uses TRBV6-6 and TRBJ1-5; TRBD1 is a possible D gene (5 bases). This CDR3 comprises 14 residues. Germline V gives CDR1 MNHNY, CDR2 SVGAGI (reference sequence). V was cut by 6 bases and J by 3 bases, with 12 bases left in between. The CDR3 sequence is CASSTRGANQPQHF. The CDR3 DNA is TGTGCCAGCAGCACACGTGGGGCCAATCAGCCCCAGCATTTT.

CDR3 residues: CASSQDRGQPQHF. The CDR3 DNA reads as TGCGCCAGCAGCCAAGACAGGGGACAGCCCCAGCATTTT. The J gene is TRBJ1-5, the V gene TRBV4-1; perhaps TRBD1 as D (6 bases). Germline loops: CDR1 MGHRA, CDR2 YSYEKL. V gave up 0 bases and J gave up 7 bases, with 7 bases separating them. The CDR3 contains 13 residues.